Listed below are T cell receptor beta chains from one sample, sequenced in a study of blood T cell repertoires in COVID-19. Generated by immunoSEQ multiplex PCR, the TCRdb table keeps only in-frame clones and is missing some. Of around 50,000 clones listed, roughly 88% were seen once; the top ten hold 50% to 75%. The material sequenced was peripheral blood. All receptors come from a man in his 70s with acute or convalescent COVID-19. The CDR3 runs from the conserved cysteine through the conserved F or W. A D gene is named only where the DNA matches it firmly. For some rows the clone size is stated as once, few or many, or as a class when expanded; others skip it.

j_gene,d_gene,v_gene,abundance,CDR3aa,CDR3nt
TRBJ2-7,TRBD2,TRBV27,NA,CASSRPGLAGGEQYF,TGTGCCAGCAGTAGACCGGGACTAGCGGGAGGCGAGCAGTACTTC
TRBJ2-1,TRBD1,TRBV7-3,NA,CASSPDRGGHNEQFF,TGTGCCAGCAGCCCAGACAGGGGTGGCCACAATGAGCAGTTCTTC
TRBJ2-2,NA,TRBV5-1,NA,CASSSDGDFLTGELFF,TGCGCCAGCAGCTCGGATGGGGACTTCTTAACCGGGGAGCTGTTTTTT
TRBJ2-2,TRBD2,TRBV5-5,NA,CASSFGLAGLSGELFF,TGTGCCAGCAGCTTCGGACTAGCGGGGCTCTCCGGGGAGCTGTTTTTT
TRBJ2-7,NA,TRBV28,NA,CASSRASGASSYEQYF,TGTGCCAGCAGCCGAGCCAGCGGCGCCAGCTCCTACGAGCAGTACTTC
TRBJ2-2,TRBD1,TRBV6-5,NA,CASDRGGTGELFF,TGTGCCAGCGACAGGGGAGGAACCGGGGAGCTGTTTTTT
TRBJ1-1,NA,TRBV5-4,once,CASREQMNTEAFF,TGTGCCAGCAGAGAACAGATGAACACTGAAGCTTTCTTT
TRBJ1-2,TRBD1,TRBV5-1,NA,CASSAHGTGGWYGYTF,TGCGCCAGCAGCGCCCACGGGACAGGCGGATGGTATGGCTACACCTTC
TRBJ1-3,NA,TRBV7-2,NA,CASSLNGQSVSGNTIYF,TGTGCCAGCAGCTTAAACGGACAGTCCGTCTCTGGAAACACCATATATTTT
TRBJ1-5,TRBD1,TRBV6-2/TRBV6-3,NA,CASSNYRGLGNQPQHF,TGTGCCAGCAGTAACTACAGGGGGCTCGGCAATCAGCCCCAGCATTTT
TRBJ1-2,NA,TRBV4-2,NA,CASSQESGGRSTF,TGTGCCAGCAGCCAAGAGTCCGGAGGAAGAAGCACCTTC
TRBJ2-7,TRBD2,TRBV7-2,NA,CASSPEREVYEQYF,TGTGCCAGCAGCCCTGAGCGGGAGGTCTACGAGCAGTACTTC
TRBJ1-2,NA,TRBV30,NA,CAWSYRAHGYTF,TGTGCCTGGAGTTACAGGGCCCATGGCTACACCTTC
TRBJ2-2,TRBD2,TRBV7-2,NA,CASSWGGMTGELFF,TGTGCCAGCTCATGGGGAGGGATGACCGGGGAGCTGTTTTTT
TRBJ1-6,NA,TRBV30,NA,CAWSVLSPLHF,TGTGCCTGGAGTGTACTTTCACCCCTCCACTTT
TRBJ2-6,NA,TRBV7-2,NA,CASSFHSVGANVLTF,TGTGCCAGCAGCTTCCACTCGGTCGGGGCCAACGTCCTGACTTTC
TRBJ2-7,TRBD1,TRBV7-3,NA,CASSSPRNRGPHEQYF,TGTGCCAGCAGCTCCCCTCGAAACAGGGGTCCCCACGAGCAGTACTTC
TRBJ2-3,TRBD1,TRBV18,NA,CASSPSSGQGASDTQYF,TGTGCCAGCTCACCATCCTCGGGACAGGGGGCTTCAGATACGCAGTATTTT
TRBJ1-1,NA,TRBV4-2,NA,CASSSGEGDNTEAFF,TGTGCCAGCAGCTCCGGGGAGGGGGATAACACTGAAGCTTTCTTT